This T cell receptor (beta chain) originates from a study of T cells after yellow fever vaccination. Template switching with 5'RACE generated the TCR cDNA and added a universal primer site and UMIs. TCRdb re-called the 5' RACE reads with MiXCR, one entry per CDR3 protein. Of about 430,000 distinct CDR3 sequences in the sample, around a sixth were seen once. This CDR3 has 12 residues. The V end was cut by 1 base, the J end by 8 bases, with 5 bases between. Germline CDR1 is MGHRA and CDR2 is YSYEKL. General observations from the study: Among primary-vaccination clones, most reappeared after the booster, at around 97% for CD4 and about 90% for CD8. Peak timing came faster in the weaker secondary response, day 5 versus 15. Contamination of FACS-sorted repertoires by abundant clonotypes from the bulk population could occur.

As regards this clonotype: Its antigen is still unknown.

The clonotype comes from a man aged 18 to 30 who received the YFV17D yellow fever vaccine. Source: PBMCs, taken before the yellow fever booster vaccination. V usage is TRBV4-1 and J usage is TRBJ1-4; D gene unclear. The chain's CDR3 is CASSQGSEKLFF. CDR3 in DNA: TGCGCCAGCAGCCAAGGTTCGGAAAAACTGTTTTTT.